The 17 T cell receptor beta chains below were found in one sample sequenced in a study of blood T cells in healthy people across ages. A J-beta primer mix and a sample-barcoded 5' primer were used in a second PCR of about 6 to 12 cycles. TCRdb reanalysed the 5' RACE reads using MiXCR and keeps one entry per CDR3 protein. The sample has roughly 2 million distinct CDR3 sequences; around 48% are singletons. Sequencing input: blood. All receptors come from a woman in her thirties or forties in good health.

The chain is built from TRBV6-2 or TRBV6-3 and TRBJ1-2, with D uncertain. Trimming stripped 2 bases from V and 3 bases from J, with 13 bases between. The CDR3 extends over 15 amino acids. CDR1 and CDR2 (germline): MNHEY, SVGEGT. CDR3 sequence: CASSYEGWSDYGYTF. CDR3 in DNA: TGTGCCAGCAGTTACGAGGGCTGGTCGGACTATGGCTACACCTTC.

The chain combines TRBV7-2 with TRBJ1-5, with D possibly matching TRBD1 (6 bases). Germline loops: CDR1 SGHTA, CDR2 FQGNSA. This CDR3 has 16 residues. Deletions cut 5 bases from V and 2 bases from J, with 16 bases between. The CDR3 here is CASSPHREGGNQPQHF. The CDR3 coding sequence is TGTGCCAGCAGCCCCCACAGGGAGGGCGGCAATCAGCCCCAGCATTTT.

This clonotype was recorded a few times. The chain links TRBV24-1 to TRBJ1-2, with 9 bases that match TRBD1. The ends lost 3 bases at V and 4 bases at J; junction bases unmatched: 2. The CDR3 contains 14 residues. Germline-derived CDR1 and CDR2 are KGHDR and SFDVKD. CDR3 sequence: CATSDGDRVYGYTF. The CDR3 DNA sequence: TGTGCCACCAGTGATGGGGACAGGGTCTATGGCTACACCTTC.

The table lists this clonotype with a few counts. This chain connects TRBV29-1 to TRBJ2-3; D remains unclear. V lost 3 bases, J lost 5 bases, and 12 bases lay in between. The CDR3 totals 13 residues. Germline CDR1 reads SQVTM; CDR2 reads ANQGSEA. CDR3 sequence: CSVEVLVEDTQYF. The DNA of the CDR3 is TGCAGCGTTGAGGTTCTTGTTGAAGATACGCAGTATTTT.

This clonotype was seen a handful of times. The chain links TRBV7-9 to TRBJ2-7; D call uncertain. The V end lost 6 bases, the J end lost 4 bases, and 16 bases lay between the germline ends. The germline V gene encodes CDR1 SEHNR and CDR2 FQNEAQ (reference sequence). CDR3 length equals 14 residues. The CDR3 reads CASSTPDLGYEQYF. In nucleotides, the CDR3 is TGTGCCAGCAGTACGCCCGACCTGGGGTACGAGCAGTACTTC.

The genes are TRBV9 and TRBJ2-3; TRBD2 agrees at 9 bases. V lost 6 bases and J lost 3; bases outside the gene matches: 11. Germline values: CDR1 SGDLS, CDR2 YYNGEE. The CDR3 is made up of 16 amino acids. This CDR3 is CASTPDGGGATDTQYF. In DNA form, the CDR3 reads TGTGCCAGCACTCCGGACGGCGGGGGGGCGACAGATACGCAGTATTTT.

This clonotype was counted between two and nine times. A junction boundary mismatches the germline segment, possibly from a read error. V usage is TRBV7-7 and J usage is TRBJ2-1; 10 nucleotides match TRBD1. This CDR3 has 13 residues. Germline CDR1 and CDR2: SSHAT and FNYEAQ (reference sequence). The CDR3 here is CASSWGQGYEQFF. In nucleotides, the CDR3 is TGTGCTAGCAGCTGGGGACAGGGGTATGAGCAGTTCTTC. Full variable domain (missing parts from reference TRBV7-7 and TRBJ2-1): GAGVSQSPRYKVTKRGQDVTLRCDPISSHATLYWYQQALGQGPEFLTYFNYEAQPDKSGLPSDRFSAERPEGSISTLTIQRTEQRDSAMYRCASSWGQGYEQFFGPGTRLTVL.

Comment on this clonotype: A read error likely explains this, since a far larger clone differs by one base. The CDR3 here is CATSPGTDYEQYF. In DNA form, the CDR3 reads TGTGCCACCAGTCCCGGGACAGACTACGAGCAGTACTTC. The J gene is TRBJ2-7, the V gene TRBV24-1; TRBD1 aligns across 7 bases. The CDR3 is 13 residues long. J was trimmed by 3 bases and V by 6 bases; bases with no gene match: 4. CDR1 KGHDR and CDR2 SFDVKD come from the germline V gene.

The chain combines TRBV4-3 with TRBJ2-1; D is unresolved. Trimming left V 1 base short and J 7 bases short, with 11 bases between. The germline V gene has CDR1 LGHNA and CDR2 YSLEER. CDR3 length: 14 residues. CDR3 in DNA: TGCGCCAGCAGCCAAGGTTGGGTTGGGAATGAGCAGTTCTTC. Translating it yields CASSQGWVGNEQFF.

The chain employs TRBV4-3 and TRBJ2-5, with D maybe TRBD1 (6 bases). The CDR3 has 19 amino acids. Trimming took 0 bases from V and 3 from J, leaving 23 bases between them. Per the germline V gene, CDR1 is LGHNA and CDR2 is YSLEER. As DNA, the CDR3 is TGCGCCAGCAGCCAAGATTTCGTGCTCGTTGCCCCAGGGGAAGAGACCCAGTACTTC. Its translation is CASSQDFVLVAPGEETQYF.

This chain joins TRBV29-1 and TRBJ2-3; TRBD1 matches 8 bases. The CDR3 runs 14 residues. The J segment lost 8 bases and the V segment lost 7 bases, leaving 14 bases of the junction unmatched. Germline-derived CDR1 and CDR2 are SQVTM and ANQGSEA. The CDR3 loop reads CSAQTDRAVGTQYF. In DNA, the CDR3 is TGCAGCGCTCAGACGGACAGGGCGGTTGGTACGCAGTATTTT.

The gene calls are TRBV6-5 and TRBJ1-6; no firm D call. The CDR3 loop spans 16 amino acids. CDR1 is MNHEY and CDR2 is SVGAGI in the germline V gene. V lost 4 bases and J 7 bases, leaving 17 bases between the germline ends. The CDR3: CASSFRPEALNSPLHF. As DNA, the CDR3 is TGTGCCAGCAGTTTCCGGCCGGAAGCCTTAAATTCACCCCTCCACTTT.

CDR3 loop: CASSKYQGEQFF. DNA of the CDR3: TGTGCCAGCAGCAAATACCAGGGTGAGCAGTTCTTC. This chain connects TRBV2 to TRBJ2-1; D perhaps matches TRBD1 (5 bases). V was shortened by 6 bases and J by 9 bases, with 12 bases between the two germline ends. CDR1 and CDR2 from the germline V gene are SNHLY and FYNNEI. The CDR3 spans 12 residues.

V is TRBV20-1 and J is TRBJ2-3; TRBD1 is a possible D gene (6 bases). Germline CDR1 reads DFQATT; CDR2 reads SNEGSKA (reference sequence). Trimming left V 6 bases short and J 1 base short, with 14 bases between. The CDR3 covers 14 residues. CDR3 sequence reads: CSATGNSGTDTQYF. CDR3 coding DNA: TGCAGTGCCACAGGGAATTCGGGCACAGATACGCAGTATTTT.

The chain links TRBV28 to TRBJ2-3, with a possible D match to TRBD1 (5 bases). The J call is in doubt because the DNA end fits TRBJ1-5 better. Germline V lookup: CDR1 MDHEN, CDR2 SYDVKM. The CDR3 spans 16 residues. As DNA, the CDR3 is TGTGCCAGCAGTTTACCCGAGTTGGGAGGGGATCAGCCCCAGCATTTT. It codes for CASSLPELGGDQPQHF.

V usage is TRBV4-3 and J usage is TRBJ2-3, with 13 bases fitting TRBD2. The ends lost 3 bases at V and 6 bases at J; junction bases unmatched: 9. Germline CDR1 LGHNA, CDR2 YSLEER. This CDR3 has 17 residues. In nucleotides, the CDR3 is TGCGCCAGCAGCCAGACAGGACTAGCGGGGGTGGTTGATACGCAGTATTTT. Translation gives CASSQTGLAGVVDTQYF.

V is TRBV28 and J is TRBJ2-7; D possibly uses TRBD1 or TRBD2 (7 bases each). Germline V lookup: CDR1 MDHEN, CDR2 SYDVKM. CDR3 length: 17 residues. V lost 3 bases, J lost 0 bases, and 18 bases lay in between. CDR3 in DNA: TGTGCCAGCAGTTTTTCGATCAGGGGGGGAAGCTCCTACGAGCAGTACTTC. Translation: CASSFSIRGGSSYEQYF.